The present T cell receptor (beta chain) was sequenced within a study of PD-1 blockade in classical Hodgkin lymphoma. Whole-study findings and limits: Healthy donors reportedly exceeded newly diagnosed patients in baseline TCR diversity.

The V and J ends lost 4 bases and 1 base respectively, with 16 bases between them. The CDR3 runs to 16 residues. Germline V lookup: CDR1 SGHDT, CDR2 YYEEEE. Comments on this clone: Its specificity is unknown.

Every patient was affected by relapse after autologous stem cell transplantation, while exposure to brentuximab vedotin was not uniform. TCRdb's table, derived via immunoSEQ multiplex PCR, lists solely in-frame clones and lacks some. The sample records some 150,000 clones, approximately 81% being singletons. The chain uses TRBV5-6 and TRBJ2-3, with a possible D match to TRBD1 (5 bases). The specimen comprised peripheral blood mononuclear cells (PBMCs), sampled before the second cycle of nivolumab. This receptor was taken from a human donor with classical Hodgkin lymphoma. The CDR3 reads CASSPTLAGRTDTQYF. In DNA, the CDR3 is TGTGCCAGCAGCCCCACCCTCGCAGGGCGCACAGATACGCAGTATTTT.